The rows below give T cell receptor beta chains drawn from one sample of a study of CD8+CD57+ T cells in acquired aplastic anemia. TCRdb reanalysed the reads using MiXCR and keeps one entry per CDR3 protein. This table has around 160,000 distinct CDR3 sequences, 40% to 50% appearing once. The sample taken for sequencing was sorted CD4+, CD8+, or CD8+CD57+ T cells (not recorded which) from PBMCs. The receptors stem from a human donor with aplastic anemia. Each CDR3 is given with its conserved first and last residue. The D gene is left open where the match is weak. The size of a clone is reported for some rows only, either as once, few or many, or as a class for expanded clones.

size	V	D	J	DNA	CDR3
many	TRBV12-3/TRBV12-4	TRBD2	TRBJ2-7	TGTGCCAGCAGCGGACTAGCGCGCACCTACGAGCAGTACTTC	CASSGLARTYEQYF
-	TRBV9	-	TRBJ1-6	TGTGCCAGCAGCGTAGTACAGGACCAAAATTCACCCCTCCACTTT	CASSVVQDQNSPLHF
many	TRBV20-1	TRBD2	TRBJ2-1	TGCAGTGCTAGAGAGCCGGGAGGGTATACTGAGCAGTTCTTC	CSAREPGGYTEQFF
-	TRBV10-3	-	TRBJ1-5	TGTGCCATCAGTGAGGGGCAACGCAATCAGCCCCAGCATTTT	CAISEGQRNQPQHF
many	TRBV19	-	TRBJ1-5	TGTGCCAGTAATGGCGGGACTCAGCCCCAGCATTTT	CASNGGTQPQHF
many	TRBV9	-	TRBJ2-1	TGTGCCAGCAGCCCGACAAGGGTAGCGGTCTACAATGAGCAGTTCTTC	CASSPTRVAVYNEQFF
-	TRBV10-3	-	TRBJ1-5	TGTGCCATCAGTGAAGGGGCACAATATAGCAATCAGCCCCAGCATTTT	CAISEGAQYSNQPQHF
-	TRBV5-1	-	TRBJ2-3	TGCGCCAGCAGCGGGGACGGCAGCACAGATACGCAGTATTTT	CASSGDGSTDTQYF
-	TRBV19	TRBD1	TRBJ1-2	TGTGCCAGTAGTAGCGGACAGGGGGCTTACTATGGCTACACCTTC	CASSSGQGAYYGYTF
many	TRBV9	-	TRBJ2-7	TGTGCCAGCAGCGTACACCAGACTGGAGACGAGCAGTACTTC	CASSVHQTGDEQYF
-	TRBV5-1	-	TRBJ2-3	TGCGCCAGCAGCTGGCAGACAGGAGATACGCAGTATTTT	CASSWQTGDTQYF
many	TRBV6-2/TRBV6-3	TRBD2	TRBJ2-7	TGTGCCAGCAGATTAGCGGCGGGGGAGTACGAGCAGTACTTC	CASRLAAGEYEQYF
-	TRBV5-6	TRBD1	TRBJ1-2	TGTGCCAGCAGCTTGGAGGGGGCCCGGGGCTACACCTTC	CASSLEGARGYTF
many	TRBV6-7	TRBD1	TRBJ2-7	TGTGCCAATAGGAGGCCGACAGGGAGTTACGAGCAGTACTTC	CANRRPTGSYEQYF
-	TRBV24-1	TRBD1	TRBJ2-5	TGTGCCACCAGTGATGTAGGGACAGCCCAAGAGACCCAGTACTTC	CATSDVGTAQETQYF
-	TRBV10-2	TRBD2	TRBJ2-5	TGCGCCAGCAGTGATAGGCGGGGGGGATTTCGGGAGACCCAGTACTTC	CASSDRRGGFRETQYF
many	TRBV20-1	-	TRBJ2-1	TGCAGTGCTAGCGGCCACTGGCAGTTCTTC	CSASGHWQFF
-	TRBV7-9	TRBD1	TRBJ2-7	TGTGCCAGCACTGGAGGGACAGGGGCCTACGAGCAGTACTTC	CASTGGTGAYEQYF
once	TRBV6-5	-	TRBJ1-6	TGTGCCAGCAGTTATCGTAATTCACCCCTCCACTTT	CASSYRNSPLHF
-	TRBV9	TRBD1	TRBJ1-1	TGTGCCAGCAGCGGGACAGGTGAAGCTTTCTTT	CASSGTGEAFF
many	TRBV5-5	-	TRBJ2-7	TGTGCCAGCAGCTTGAAGGGGGATTACTACGAGCAGTACTTC	CASSLKGDYYEQYF
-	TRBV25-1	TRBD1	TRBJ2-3	TGTGCCAGCAGTCTCGACAGGGCTACTAGCACAGATACGCAGTATTTT	CASSLDRATSTDTQYF
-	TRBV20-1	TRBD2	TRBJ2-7	TGCAGTGCCCCTCCTAGCGGCACCTACGAGCAGTCCTTC	CSAPPSGTYEQSF
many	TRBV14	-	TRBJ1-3	TGTGCCAGCAGCCATATGCGGCAGTGGGGATCTGGAAACACCATATATTTT	CASSHMRQWGSGNTIYF